The 30 T cell receptor beta chains listed next were all sequenced from one sample in a study of blood T cell repertoires in COVID-19. Profiling relied on immunoSEQ multiplex PCR, and the TCRdb table lists in-frame clones only, not all of them. Here the sample spans about 300,000 clones, around 88% being singletons. Material: peripheral blood. These receptors all stem from a woman aged 25-40 years who had recovered from COVID-19.

J is TRBJ2-3 and V is TRBV5-1, with 8 bases that match TRBD2. In germline, CDR1 is SGHRS, CDR2 YFSETQ. CDR3 length equals 14 residues. Germline trimming cut 4 bases from V and 4 bases from J; bases unmatched to any gene: 5. CDR3 in amino acids: CASSIGLAADTQYF. CDR3 coding DNA: TGCGCCAGCAGCATCGGACTAGCAGCAGATACGCAGTATTTT.

The J gene is TRBJ2-2, the V gene TRBV6-2 or TRBV6-3; 8 positions match TRBD1. V lost 5 bases and J lost 1; bases outside the gene matches: 6. Germline V gene lookup returns CDR1 MNHEY and CDR2 SVGEGT. The CDR3 spans 16 residues. The CDR3 DNA is TGTGCCAGCAGTGCCCCCGGGACAGGGAACACCGGGGAGCTGTTTTTT. Amino acids: CASSAPGTGNTGELFF.

The chain is built from TRBV3-1 (or the pseudogene TRBV3-2) and TRBJ2-1; D is possibly TRBD2 (5 bases). Germline CDR1 is LGHDT and CDR2 is YNNKEL (reference sequence). V lost 3 bases and J lost 4, with 10 bases in between. The CDR3 has 14 amino acids. This CDR3 reads CASSQRLPYNEQFF. In DNA form, the CDR3 reads TGTGCCAGCAGCCAGCGACTACCGTACAATGAGCAGTTCTTC.

This clone showed up many times. This chain uses TRBV5-1 with TRBJ2-1, with D hard to call. CDR1 is SGHRS and CDR2 is YFSETQ in the germline V gene. CDR3 length equals 13 residues. V lost 7 bases and J 1 base, leaving 9 bases between the germline ends. The CDR3, as DNA: TGCGCCAGCCAGACAAGTTCCTACAATGAGCAGTTCTTC. This encodes CASQTSSYNEQFF.

In its sample, this clone was seen a few times. The chain has TRBV20-1 and TRBJ2-7; maybe TRBD1 (5 bases). CDR1 DFQATT and CDR2 SNEGSKA come from the germline V gene (reference sequence). V was trimmed by 6 bases and J by 8 bases, leaving 11 bases between them. The length of the CDR3 is 10 residues. The chain's CDR3 is CSAKTEKQYF. CDR3 bases: TGCAGTGCCAAGACAGAAAAGCAGTACTTC.

CDR3 loop: CASSLQGQETQYF. DNA of the CDR3: TGCGCCAGCAGCCTGCAGGGCCAAGAGACCCAGTACTTC. The chain combines TRBV5-1 with TRBJ2-5, with D possibly matching TRBD1 (5 bases). The CDR3 totals 13 residues. V lost 4 bases to trimming and J lost 1 base, with 8 bases between them. CDR1 is SGHRS, CDR2 YFSETQ, per germline. Together with reference TRBV5-1 and TRBJ2-5, the CDR3 gives the full variable domain: KAGVTQTPRYLIKTRGQQVTLSCSPISGHRSVSWYQQTPGQGLQFLFEYFSETQRNKGNFPGRFSGRQFSNSRSEMNVSTLELGDSALYLCASSLQGQETQYFGPGTRLLVL.

This clone occurred once. The chain has TRBV7-3 and TRBJ1-4; 7 bases fit TRBD1. Germline V gene lookup returns CDR1 SGHTA and CDR2 FQGTGA. CDR3 length: 14 residues. With V trimmed by 5 bases and J by 12 bases, 12 bases remained unmatched. Here the CDR3 reads CASSRGQPGSELFF. In DNA, the CDR3 is TGTGCCAGCAGCCGGGGACAGCCCGGGTCGGAACTGTTTTTT.

The chain combines TRBV3-1 (or the pseudogene TRBV3-2) with TRBJ1-2; 7 bases align to TRBD1. The CDR3 contains 17 residues. Germline V CDR1 and CDR2: LGHDT, YNNKEL (reference sequence). The trim removed 0 bases at V and 2 bases at J, leaving 9 bases unmatched. The CDR3: CASSQDIPGGKNYGYTF. The CDR3 DNA follows: TGTGCCAGCAGCCAAGATATCCCAGGGGGGAAGAACTATGGCTACACCTTC.

The V call is TRBV11-2, the J call TRBJ2-7, with D maybe TRBD2 (6 bases). This CDR3 is built from 14 residues. Trimming shortened V by 3 bases and J by 3 bases, and 12 bases separated the two germline ends. Germline CDR1 SGHAT, CDR2 FQNNGV. DNA of the CDR3: TGTGCCAGCAGCTTCACACCGGGGGTCTACGAGCAGTACTTC. Translation gives CASSFTPGVYEQYF.

This chain uses TRBV2 with TRBJ1-1, with D uncertain. CDR1 SNHLY and CDR2 FYNNEI come from the germline V gene. The CDR3 sequence is 14 residues long. With 10 bases removed from V and 9 bases from J, the gap between germline ends came to 24 bases. The CDR3 coding sequence is TGTGCCACCGAGACGGAGGCCTTCGTCCCAAAAGCTTTCTTT. Translating it yields CATETEAFVPKAFF.

The chain carries TRBV7-9 and TRBJ2-1, with D possibly being TRBD2 (5 bases). V lost 4 bases, J lost 0 bases, and 16 bases lay in between. Germline lookup yields CDR1 SEHNR and CDR2 FQNEAQ (reference sequence). The CDR3 spans 17 residues. CDR3 DNA: TGTGCCAGCAGCTACCCTTCAGTGGGGAGCTCCTACAATGAGCAGTTCTTC. It encodes CASSYPSVGSSYNEQFF.

This chain joins TRBV4-1 and TRBJ1-2; 11 bases match TRBD1. Germline V gene data show CDR1 as MGHRA and CDR2 as YSYEKL. This CDR3 region has 15 residues. V lost 4 bases and J lost 5; bases outside the gene matches: 6. Here the CDR3 reads CASSLRDRGEYGYTF. CDR3 DNA sequence: TGCGCCAGCAGCCTTCGGGACAGGGGGGAATATGGCTACACCTTC.

This clone was seen more than once but under ten times. The chain recombines TRBV6-5 with TRBJ2-7; 7 positions match TRBD1. The CDR3 loop spans 16 amino acids. The V segment lost 0 bases and the J segment 5 bases; nucleotides outside the gene matches: 10. Germline V gives CDR1 MNHEY, CDR2 SVGAGI. CDR3 nucleotide sequence: TGTGCCAGCAGTTACTCTATGGGGACAGCGGCTAACGAGCAGTACTTC. Residues: CASSYSMGTAANEQYF.

The chain couples TRBV7-3 to TRBJ2-7; maybe TRBD1 (7 bases). There are 13 residues in the CDR3. V was shortened by 2 bases and J by 7 bases, with 12 bases between the two germline ends. The germline gives CDR1 SGHTA, CDR2 FQGTGA. The CDR3 protein is CASSLAQGGEQYF. The DNA for the CDR3 is TGTGCCAGCAGCTTAGCGCAGGGGGGAGAGCAGTACTTC. Full variable domain (outside the CDR3, taken from reference TRBV7-3 and TRBJ2-7): GAGVSQTPSNKVTEKGKYVELRCDPISGHTALYWYRQSLGQGPEFLIYFQGTGAADDSGLPNDRFFAVRPEGSVSTLKIQRTERGDSAVYLCASSLAQGGEQYFGPGTRLTVT.

This rearrangement joins TRBV25-1 to TRBJ2-3; 7 bases are a match to TRBD2. This CDR3 spans 15 amino acids. CDR1 MGHDK and CDR2 SYGVNS come from the germline V gene. J lost 0 bases, V lost 5 bases, and 5 bases had no gene match. CDR3: CASSLSGASTDTQYF. The CDR3 nucleotides are TGTGCCAGCAGTTTGAGCGGGGCTAGCACAGATACGCAGTATTTT.

This clone was detected only once. The genes are TRBV18 and TRBJ2-4; TRBD1 agrees at 7 bases. Germline lookup yields CDR1 KGHSH and CDR2 LQKENI. The CDR3 length is 15 residues. J was trimmed by 2 bases and V by 2 bases; bases with no gene match: 3. The DNA for the CDR3 is TGTGCCAGCTCACCAGAGACAGGGACCAAAAACATTCAGTACTTC. This gives the protein CASSPETGTKNIQYF.

The chain employs TRBV18 and TRBJ2-7; D ambiguous. The CDR3 runs 13 residues. CDR1 and CDR2 (germline): KGHSH, LQKENI. Trimming stripped 0 bases from V and 3 bases from J, with 6 bases between. CDR3 amino acids: CASSPPASYEQYF. The DNA for the CDR3 is TGTGCCAGCTCACCACCGGCCAGCTACGAGCAGTACTTC. Supplemented by reference TRBV18 and TRBJ2-7, the full variable domain reads NAGVMQNPRHLVRRRGQEARLRCSPMKGHSHVYWYRQLPEEGLKFMVYLQKENIIDESGMPKERFSAEFPKEGPSILRIQQVVRGDSAAYFCASSPPASYEQYFGPGTRLTVT.

V is TRBV7-2 and J is TRBJ2-6; a weak D match, TRBD1 (6 bases). V lost 1 base, J lost 4 bases, and 17 bases lay in between. This CDR3 spans 18 amino acids. Per the germline V gene, CDR1 is SGHTA and CDR2 is FQGNSA. CDR3 region: CASSLVGRGLAGANVLTF. CDR3 DNA: TGTGCCAGCAGCTTAGTGGGCAGGGGCTTGGCAGGGGCCAACGTCCTGACTTTC.

The chain couples TRBV18 to TRBJ1-5; tentative D call: TRBD1 (5 bases). The V end lost 5 bases, the J end lost 5 bases, and 10 bases lay between the germline ends. The CDR3 spans 13 residues. Germline V lookup: CDR1 KGHSH, CDR2 LQKENI. CDR3 sequence (DNA): TGTGCCAGCTCATGGGGGGAGGATCAGCCCCAGCATTTT. This sequence encodes CASSWGEDQPQHF.

This rearrangement joins TRBV24-1 to TRBJ2-1; D remains ambiguous. The CDR3 length is 15 residues. Trimming took off 3 bases at V and 7 bases at J, with 15 bases between the two ends. Germline CDR1 KGHDR, CDR2 SFDVKD. CDR3: CATSDLRSPRNEQFF. The CDR3 DNA is TGTGCCACCAGTGATCTTAGGTCCCCGCGGAATGAGCAGTTCTTC.

The V and J genes are TRBV18 and TRBJ2-5; possible D gene TRBD2, 5 bases. The CDR3 extends over 15 amino acids. Germline assignment: CDR1 KGHSH and CDR2 LQKENI. V lost 3 bases, J lost 3 bases, and 14 bases lay in between. CDR3 bases: TGTGCCAGCTCACCTACCTCGGAGAGGGAAGAGACCCAGTACTTC. Translating it yields CASSPTSEREETQYF.

V and J are TRBV5-1 and TRBJ1-5; 7 bases agree with TRBD1. Germline V gene data show CDR1 as SGHRS and CDR2 as YFSETQ. CDR3 length equals 14 residues. V lost 0 bases and J lost 6; bases outside the gene matches: 3. CDR3 region: CASSLGQGVQPQHF. As DNA, the CDR3 is TGCGCCAGCAGCTTGGGGCAGGGGGTTCAGCCCCAGCATTTT.

V usage is TRBV5-1 and J usage is TRBJ1-2, with D perhaps TRBD1 (6 bases). CDR1 and CDR2 from the germline V gene are SGHRS and YFSETQ. The length of the CDR3 is 14 residues. V was pared by 3 bases and J by 3 bases, with 12 bases between. The CDR3 DNA reads TGCGCCAGCAGCTCGACAGGAGTCGACTATGGCTACACCTTC. This gives the protein CASSSTGVDYGYTF.

The J gene is TRBJ1-1, the V gene TRBV25-1; the D gene is possibly TRBD1 (5 bases). The ends were cut back, 4 bases at V and 5 bases at J, with 17 bases in the middle. The germline CDR1 and CDR2 sequences are MGHDK and SYGVNS. The CDR3 totals 15 residues. The CDR3: CASSVLTWGRTEAFF. The CDR3 bases are TGTGCCAGCAGTGTACTGACATGGGGCAGGACTGAAGCTTTCTTT.

The chain links TRBV5-1 to TRBJ1-1, with TRBD1 matching 9 bases. This CDR3 comprises 16 residues. V dropped 0 bases and J dropped 5; count of bases not matched to a gene: 8. Germline CDR1 reads SGHRS; CDR2 reads YFSETQ. CDR3 in DNA: TGCGCCAGCAGCTTGGTGAACAGGGGGCAGAAGACTGAAGCTTTCTTT. It is translated as CASSLVNRGQKTEAFF.

The CDR3 nucleotides read TGTGCCAGCAGTCAATCTAGCTCCGGCACAGATACGCAGTATTTT. Translating gives CASSQSSSGTDTQYF. This rearrangement joins TRBV2 to TRBJ2-3; TRBD2 is a possible D gene (5 bases). Trimming shortened V by 5 bases and J by 1 base, and 13 bases separated the two germline ends. CDR1 and CDR2 from the germline V gene are SNHLY and FYNNEI. This CDR3 spans 15 amino acids.

The gene calls are TRBV2 and TRBJ2-7, with 11 bases lining up with TRBD1. From germline, CDR1 is SNHLY and CDR2 FYNNEI. V shed 6 bases and J 6 bases; nucleotides not matched to a gene: 7. The CDR3 extends over 14 amino acids. Here the CDR3 DNA reads TGTGCCAGCAGGGAGTGGACAGGGGGCGGCGAGCAGTACTTC. This encodes CASREWTGGGEQYF.

The chain employs TRBV5-8 and TRBJ1-2; 7 positions match TRBD1. The J segment lost 3 bases and the V segment lost 4 bases, leaving 6 bases of the junction unmatched. This CDR3 region has 14 residues. Germline V gene data show CDR1 as SGHTS and CDR2 as YDEGEE. In DNA, the CDR3 is TGTGCCAGCAGCACGACAGGGTTCTACTATGGCTACACCTTC. Its protein is CASSTTGFYYGYTF.

This clone was observed a single time. The chain uses TRBV2 and TRBJ2-4; 10 bases agree with TRBD1. The CDR3 totals 18 residues. Germline CDR1 reads SNHLY; CDR2 reads FYNNEI. The junction had 12 bases not matched to a gene; V was cut back by 5 bases and J by 2 bases. This chain's CDR3 is CASSHSRQGARTKNIQYF. For the CDR3, the DNA is TGTGCCAGCAGTCACAGCCGACAGGGGGCGAGAACCAAAAACATTCAGTACTTC.

The CDR3 DNA reads TGTGCCAGCAGCCCCCACCCCGATAGCGGCTACACCTTC. This gives the protein CASSPHPDSGYTF. The chain has TRBV14 and TRBJ1-2, with no clear D. Germline CDR1 is SGHDN and CDR2 is FVKESK. The CDR3 runs to 13 residues. The V and J ends lost 4 bases and 8 bases respectively, with 14 bases between them.